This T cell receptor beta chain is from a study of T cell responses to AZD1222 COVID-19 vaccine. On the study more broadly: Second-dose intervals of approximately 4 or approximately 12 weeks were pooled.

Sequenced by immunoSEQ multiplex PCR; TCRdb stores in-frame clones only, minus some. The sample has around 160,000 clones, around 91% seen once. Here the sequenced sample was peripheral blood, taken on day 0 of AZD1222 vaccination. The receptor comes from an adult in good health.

The CDR3 here is CASSPGTSGRVQYF. The CDR3 coding sequence is TGTGCCAGCAGCCCCGGGACTAGCGGGAGGGTTCAGTACTTC. The V and J genes are TRBV7-2 and TRBJ2-7; 16 nucleotides line up with TRBD2. Losses at the gene ends were 5 bases for V and 10 bases for J; bases not matched to a gene: 5. The CDR3 is 14 amino acids. In germline, CDR1 is SGHTA, CDR2 FQGNSA. The full variable domain, with the rest looked up from reference TRBV7-2 and TRBJ2-7, is GAGVSQSPSNKVTEKGKDVELRCDPISGHTALYWYRQSLGQGLEFLIYFQGNSAPDKSGLPSDRFSAERTGGSVSTLTIQRTQQEDSAVYLCASSPGTSGRVQYFGPGTRLTVT.